This TCR beta chain is drawn from a study of blood T cell repertoires in COVID-19. The overall study: The cDNA or gDNA used as material had been derived from T cells, B-cell-depleted T cells, or PBMCs.

Germline lookup yields CDR1 MNHEY and CDR2 SMNVEV (reference sequence). With 7 bases removed from V and 1 base from J, the gap between germline ends came to 13 bases. The length of the CDR3 is 14 residues. Clones were sequenced by immunoSEQ multiplex PCR, and TCRdb holds only the in-frame ones, with some missing. The sample comprises about 330,000 clones, 92% of which are singletons, and around 20% rests with the top ten. The specimen sequenced was PBMCs or T cells enriched from blood (not recorded which). V and J are TRBV27 and TRBJ1-1; tentatively, D is TRBD1 (5 bases). This receptor was taken from a woman aged 25 to 45 who had recovered from COVID-19. CDR3 sequence: CASTKGAGNTEAFF. CDR3 DNA sequence: TGTGCCAGCACAAAAGGGGCAGGGAACACTGAAGCTTTCTTT.